The 29 T cell receptor beta chains listed next were all sequenced from one sample in a study of blood T cell repertoires in COVID-19. The data were produced by immunoSEQ multiplex PCR, yet TCRdb's version contains in-frame clones alone and is incomplete. Among 400,000 or so clones, 75% to 90% were seen once, and the ten largest hold 1% to 1.3%. The sequenced sample consisted of PBMCs or T cells enriched from blood (not recorded which). The receptor set was obtained from a man in his thirties or forties who had recovered from COVID-19.

This sequence joins TRBV13 and TRBJ2-1, with TRBD2 matching 9 bases. The length of the CDR3 is 20 residues. CDR1 and CDR2 from the germline V gene are PRHDT and FYEKMQ (reference sequence). V dropped 4 bases and J dropped 7; count of bases not matched to a gene: 23. The CDR3 DNA reads as TGTGCCAGCAGCTCGGTCCCCCTGACTAGCGGCAAAAGCTTGAGGAATGAGCAGTTCTTC. Protein product: CASSSVPLTSGKSLRNEQFF. Combining the CDR3 with reference TRBV13 and TRBJ2-1 gives the whole variable domain AAGVIQSPRHLIKEKRETATLKCYPIPRHDTVYWYQQGPGQDPQFLISFYEKMQSDKGSIPDRFSAQQFSDYHSELNMSSLELGDSALYFCASSSVPLTSGKSLRNEQFFGPGTRLTVL.

J is TRBJ2-5 and V is TRBV28, with 7 nucleotides matching TRBD2. The ends lost 3 bases at V and 4 bases at J; junction bases unmatched: 20. CDR1 is MDHEN and CDR2 is SYDVKM in the germline V gene. This CDR3 has 19 residues. CDR3 sequence: CASSLVHTSELYRRETQYF. The CDR3 DNA is TGTGCCAGCAGTTTGGTCCACACTAGCGAGCTGTATCGGCGAGAGACCCAGTACTTC.

The CDR3 protein is CASSLTVVLGSSNQPQHF. The CDR3 nucleotides are TGTGCCAGCAGCTTGACCGTAGTTTTAGGGAGTAGCAATCAGCCCCAGCATTTT. The genes are TRBV5-8 and TRBJ1-5; the D is unclear. The ends were cut back, 1 base at V and 0 bases at J, with 17 bases in the middle. CDR3 length: 18 amino acids. Germline V gene data show CDR1 as SGHTS and CDR2 as YDEGEE.

V gene TRBV11-2 combines with J gene TRBJ2-5; TRBD1 matches 7 bases. CDR1 and CDR2 from the germline V gene are SGHAT and FQNNGV. The trim removed 3 bases at V and 1 base at J, leaving 5 bases unmatched. The CDR3 covers 15 residues. CDR3 DNA: TGTGCCAGCAGCTTGGGGACAGTCCCCCAAGAGACCCAGTACTTC. This translates into CASSLGTVPQETQYF. The full variable domain, in which reference TRBV11-2 and TRBJ2-5 provide the parts outside the CDR3, is EAGVAQSPRYKIIEKRQSVAFWCNPISGHATLYWYQQILGQGPKLLIQFQNNGVVDDSQLPKDRFSAERLKGVDSTLKIQPAKLEDSAVYLCASSLGTVPQETQYFGPGTRLLVL.

To note about this clone: This sample also contains other DNA sequences that code for the same CDR3. CDR3 sequence: CASSLLAGGETQYF. In DNA, the CDR3 is TGCGCCAGCAGCTTGCTAGCGGGAGGAGAGACCCAGTACTTC. The chain links TRBV5-1 to TRBJ2-5; 11 bases align to TRBD2. Germline V gene sequence: CDR1 SGHRS, CDR2 YFSETQ. This CDR3 is built from 14 residues. With V trimmed by 1 base and J by 4 bases, 0 bases remained unmatched. Full variable domain (rest looked up from reference TRBV5-1 and TRBJ2-5): KAGVTQTPRYLIKTRGQQVTLSCSPISGHRSVSWYQQTPGQGLQFLFEYFSETQRNKGNFPGRFSGRQFSNSRSEMNVSTLELGDSALYLCASSLLAGGETQYFGPGTRLLVL.

CDR3 nucleotides: TGTGCCAGCAGCCCTGACGGAGGTAATAATGAAAAACTGTTTTTT. Translating gives CASSPDGGNNEKLFF. This sequence joins TRBV7-9 and TRBJ1-4; no clear D. Germline lookup yields CDR1 SEHNR and CDR2 FQNEAQ (reference sequence). This CDR3 contains 15 residues. V was pared by 5 bases and J by 4 bases, with 14 bases between.

The V call is TRBV2, the J call TRBJ1-6; D ambiguous. V lost 2 bases to trimming and J lost 8 bases, with 7 bases between them. The CDR3 spans 13 residues. The germline V gene has CDR1 SNHLY and CDR2 FYNNEI. The CDR3 nucleotides read TGTGCCAGCAGTGAACGGGAATATTCACCCCTCCACTTT. Protein: CASSEREYSPLHF.

A remark on this clone: Other DNA sequences in the same sample also yield this CDR3. The rearrangement uses TRBV18 and TRBJ1-5, with D perhaps TRBD1 (6 bases). There are 13 residues in the CDR3. V was shortened by 3 bases and J by 4 bases, with 7 bases between the two germline ends. Germline lookup yields CDR1 KGHSH and CDR2 LQKENI. CDR3 in amino acids: CASSPQGNQPQHF. The CDR3 DNA reads TGTGCCAGCTCACCCCAGGGGAATCAGCCCCAGCATTTT.

The chain joins TRBV28 to TRBJ1-1, with 8 bases aligning to TRBD1. CDR3 length: 15 amino acids. Per the germline V gene, CDR1 is MDHEN and CDR2 is SYDVKM. The V gene end was trimmed by 6 bases and the J gene end by 1 base; junction bases not matched to a gene: 7. The CDR3 sequence is CASRSAGGANTEAFF. The CDR3 coding sequence is TGTGCCAGCAGAAGTGCAGGGGGCGCGAACACTGAAGCTTTCTTT.

This chain joins TRBV5-1 and TRBJ1-1; D might be TRBD1 (5 bases). Trimming stripped 4 bases from V and 3 bases from J, with 16 bases between. The CDR3 is 15 residues long. CDR1 and CDR2 (germline): SGHRS, YFSETQ. This CDR3 reads CASSLGTGRDTEAFF. The DNA of the CDR3 is TGCGCCAGCAGCCTGGGAACGGGCAGGGACACTGAAGCTTTCTTT.

This sequence joins TRBV29-1 and TRBJ1-1; a possible D gene is TRBD1 (6 bases). The CDR3 consists of 17 residues. Trimming shortened V by 1 base and J by 3 bases, and 21 bases separated the two germline ends. The germline V gene has CDR1 SQVTM and CDR2 ANQGSEA. Written as DNA, the CDR3 is TGCAGCGTTGAAGTTCTTAGATACTTGGGGGCCGACACTGAAGCTTTCTTT. Protein: CSVEVLRYLGADTEAFF.

This chain links TRBV9 with TRBJ2-1; 9 nucleotides match TRBD2. This CDR3 is 19 amino acids long. V lost 0 bases, J lost 0 bases, and 10 bases stayed unmatched. CDR1 and CDR2 from the germline V gene are SGDLS and YYNGEE. The CDR3 reads CASSVVGAGGSSSYNEQFF. CDR3 coding DNA: TGTGCCAGCAGCGTAGTCGGGGCGGGAGGGTCTAGCTCCTACAATGAGCAGTTCTTC.

The chain joins TRBV10-3 to TRBJ1-2, with D maybe TRBD1 (5 bases). CDR3 length: 14 amino acids. Germline assignment: CDR1 ENHRY and CDR2 SYGVKD. V was clipped by 2 bases and J by 3 bases, with 10 bases between them. This CDR3 is CAISERGDDYGYTF. The DNA for the CDR3 is TGTGCCATCAGTGAGCGGGGGGATGACTATGGCTACACCTTC.

The V call is TRBV9, the J call TRBJ2-7; TRBD2 matches at 8 bases. Trimming removed 0 bases from V and 2 bases from J; junction bases left unmatched: 4. This CDR3 has 15 amino acids. Germline V gene lookup returns CDR1 SGDLS and CDR2 YYNGEE. CDR3 DNA: TGTGCCAGCAGCGTAGCACTAGCGGAGCCCTACGAGCAGTACTTC. Protein sequence: CASSVALAEPYEQYF.

The chain combines TRBV4-1 with TRBJ1-5, with TRBD1 matching 7 bases. This CDR3 is built from 15 residues. J gave up 7 bases and V 0 bases, and 6 bases lay outside the gene matches. Germline loops: CDR1 MGHRA, CDR2 YSYEKL. The CDR3: CASSQDLTGWQPQHF. In DNA form, the CDR3 reads TGCGCCAGCAGCCAAGATCTGACAGGGTGGCAGCCCCAGCATTTT.

This chain uses TRBV28 with TRBJ1-1, with D uncertain. This CDR3 region has 13 residues. Looked up from germline, CDR1 is MDHEN and CDR2 is SYDVKM. V was trimmed by 7 bases and J by 4 bases, leaving 13 bases between them. The CDR3: CASTISGTTEAFF. The CDR3 bases are TGTGCCAGCACGATTTCAGGAACCACTGAAGCTTTCTTT. The full variable domain, with the rest looked up from reference TRBV28 and TRBJ1-1, is DVKVTQSSRYLVKRTGEKVFLECVQDMDHENMFWYRQDPGLGLRLIYFSYDVKMKEKGDIPEGYSVSREKKERFSLILESASTNQTSMYLCASTISGTTEAFFGQGTRLTVV.

This chain uses TRBV7-9 with TRBJ2-3; possible D gene TRBD1, 5 bases. The V gene's germline CDR1 is SEHNR and CDR2 FQNEAQ (reference sequence). This CDR3 spans 15 amino acids. V shed 5 bases and J shed 1 base, with 13 bases lying between them. The CDR3 is CASSPGADRTDTQYF. In DNA, the CDR3 is TGTGCCAGCAGCCCTGGGGCAGACCGCACAGATACGCAGTATTTT.

This sequence joins TRBV6-5 and TRBJ2-1; TRBD2 matches 10 bases. This CDR3 has 14 residues. Germline CDR1 is MNHEY and CDR2 is SVGAGI. V was pared by 7 bases and J by 1 base, with 1 base of the junction left unmatched. CDR3 sequence: CASKTSGSYNEQFF. CDR3 bases: TGTGCCAGCAAGACTAGCGGGTCCTACAATGAGCAGTTCTTC.

This clone was found once. The chain joins TRBV7-2 to TRBJ1-1; 7 positions match TRBD1. With 3 bases clipped from V and 0 bases from J, the junction kept 10 bases outside the gene matches. Germline loops: CDR1 SGHTA, CDR2 FQGNSA. The CDR3 spans 17 residues. CDR3 sequence: CASSFLSPGTVNTEAFF. The CDR3 DNA reads TGTGCCAGCAGCTTCCTCAGTCCCGGGACAGTGAACACTGAAGCTTTCTTT.

This chain connects TRBV28 to TRBJ1-1, with 10 bases matching TRBD1. Germline lookup yields CDR1 MDHEN and CDR2 SYDVKM. The CDR3 runs 16 residues. J gave up 4 bases and V 3 bases, and 8 bases lay outside the gene matches. This CDR3 is CASSFNRRTGGTEAFF. In DNA, the CDR3 is TGTGCCAGCAGTTTTAATCGCAGGACAGGGGGCACTGAAGCTTTCTTT.

V gene TRBV6-5 combines with J gene TRBJ1-1; TRBD1 agrees at 8 bases. The length of the CDR3 is 16 residues. Losses at the gene ends were 2 bases for V and 2 bases for J; bases not matched to a gene: 7. Germline CDR1 is MNHEY and CDR2 is SVGAGI. CDR3 amino acids: CASSYGKTGENTEAFF. CDR3 coding DNA: TGTGCCAGCAGTTACGGGAAGACAGGGGAAAACACTGAAGCTTTCTTT.

V is TRBV15 and J is TRBJ2-7, with TRBD2 identical over 8 bases. In germline, CDR1 is LNHNV, CDR2 YYDKDF (reference sequence). V lost 1 base and J lost 0; bases outside the gene matches: 2. The CDR3 is made up of 15 amino acids. CDR3 loop: CATSRGTSGSYEQYF. CDR3 sequence (DNA): TGTGCCACCAGCAGAGGTACTAGCGGCTCCTACGAGCAGTACTTC.

The chain uses TRBV7-9 and TRBJ1-1; D not certain. V shed 1 base and J shed 10 bases, with 22 bases lying between them. The germline CDR1 and CDR2 sequences are SEHNR and FQNEAQ (reference sequence). This CDR3 spans 16 amino acids. The CDR3 region is CASSLGYGLHSSLAFF. The CDR3 region has the DNA TGTGCCAGCAGCTTAGGGTATGGACTCCACTCATCCTTAGCTTTCTTT. Full variable domain (missing parts from reference TRBV7-9 and TRBJ1-1): DTGVSQNPRHKITKRGQNVTFRCDPISEHNRLYWYRQTLGQGPEFLTYFQNEAQLEKSRLLSDRFSAERPKGSFSTLEIQRTEQGDSAMYLCASSLGYGLHSSLAFFGQGTRLTVV.

J is TRBJ2-7 and V is TRBV28; 10 bases agree with TRBD1. CDR1 is MDHEN and CDR2 is SYDVKM in the germline V gene. The ends lost 7 bases at V and 3 bases at J; junction bases unmatched: 6. This CDR3 spans 14 amino acids. The CDR3 bases are TGTGCCAGCACCGGACAGGGGGGGCACTACGAGCAGTACTTC. Its translation: CASTGQGGHYEQYF.

The rearrangement joins TRBV24-1 to TRBJ2-3; TRBD2 agrees at 11 bases. V lost 3 bases, J lost 2 bases, and 3 bases stayed unmatched. CDR3 length: 16 residues. The germline V gene encodes CDR1 KGHDR and CDR2 SFDVKD. The CDR3 spells CATSDPGLADTDTQYF. The CDR3 nucleotides read TGTGCCACCAGTGATCCGGGACTAGCGGACACAGATACGCAGTATTTT.

In nucleotides, the CDR3 is TGTGCCAGCAGCCGAACAGGGGGCGTTTACGAGCAGTACTTC. It yields the protein CASSRTGGVYEQYF. J is TRBJ2-7 and V is TRBV27; TRBD1 aligns across 9 bases. V trimming: 6 bases; J trimming: 4 bases; junction bases outside the gene matches: 7. Per the germline V gene, CDR1 is MNHEY and CDR2 is SMNVEV (reference sequence). There are 14 residues in the CDR3.

The chain links TRBV30 to TRBJ2-1; 9 positions match TRBD2. The CDR3 has 15 residues. Germline V lookup: CDR1 GTSNPN, CDR2 SVGIG (reference sequence). Trimming cost V 2 bases and J 10 bases; bases outside gene matches: 12. CDR3 nucleotide sequence: TGTGCCTGGAGTTTAGCGGGAGTGGGGACACGGGAGCAGTTCTTC. It codes for CAWSLAGVGTREQFF.

The gene calls are TRBV7-9 and TRBJ1-1; no definite D call. The CDR3 runs to 15 residues. Per germline, CDR1 SEHNR and CDR2 FQNEAQ (reference sequence). V lost 1 base and J 0 bases, leaving 9 bases between the germline ends. The CDR3 protein is CASSLGTDLNTEAFF. DNA for the CDR3: TGTGCCAGCAGCTTAGGAACAGACCTGAACACTGAAGCTTTCTTT.

This chain connects TRBV11-2 to TRBJ2-3; 7 positions match TRBD2. The germline V gene encodes CDR1 SGHAT and CDR2 FQNNGV. Unmatched junction bases numbered 5, after V lost 1 base and J lost 1 base. CDR3 length equals 16 residues. The CDR3 spells CASSLGGLVRTDTQYF. The CDR3 DNA reads as TGTGCCAGCAGCTTAGGAGGACTAGTTCGCACAGATACGCAGTATTTT.